A single sample is the source of the 10 T cell receptor beta chains below, sequenced in a study of T cells after yellow fever vaccination. TCRdb re-called the 5' RACE reads with MiXCR, one entry per CDR3 protein. The repertoire consists of some 340,000 distinct CDR3 sequences, with approximately 12% occurring once and the leading ten covering 3% to 3.5%. The sequences come from CD4+ T cells sorted from PBMCs, collected 45 days after the yellow fever booster vaccination. These receptors were taken from a man aged 18 to 30 who received the YFV17D yellow fever vaccine.

The sample holds a few counts of this clonotype. This rearrangement joins TRBV12-3 or TRBV12-4 to TRBJ2-6; no definite D call. V was cut by 6 bases and J by 1 base, with 13 bases left in between. The CDR3 loop spans 16 amino acids. CDR3 loop: CASSPNLGSGANVLTF. The CDR3 DNA sequence: TGTGCCAGCAGCCCGAACCTGGGATCTGGGGCCAACGTCCTGACTTTC.

This clonotype was detected only a few times. CDR3 coding DNA: TGTGCCAGCAGCGTCGCCAGCTCTGGGGCCAACGTCCTGACTTTC. Its translation is CASSVASSGANVLTF. The V and J genes are TRBV9 and TRBJ2-6, with unresolved D. The V end was cut by 2 bases, the J end by 0 bases, with 6 bases between. Germline V gives CDR1 SGDLS, CDR2 YYNGEE. The CDR3 length is 15 residues.

The chain carries TRBV6-2 or TRBV6-3 and TRBJ1-5; D remains unclear. The CDR3 length is 15 residues. Germline V gene sequence: CDR1 MNHEY, CDR2 SVGEGT. V was pared by 0 bases and J by 2 bases, with 8 bases between. CDR3 nucleotide sequence: TGTGCCAGCAGTTACTCCCGCCCACGCAATCAGCCCCAGCATTTT. Translation gives CASSYSRPRNQPQHF.

This clonotype appeared a few times. The V call is TRBV10-1, the J call TRBJ1-1, with a possible D match to TRBD1 (6 bases). Between the trimmed V and J ends, which lost 3 bases and 6 bases, there was a span of 14 bases. The CDR3 is made up of 14 amino acids. Germline CDR1 and CDR2: WNHNN and SYGVQD (reference sequence). The CDR3 loop reads CASSEAGAASEAFF. DNA for the CDR3: TGCGCCAGCAGTGAAGCAGGGGCCGCATCTGAAGCTTTCTTT.

The chain is built from TRBV5-4 and TRBJ2-7; no firm D call. Trimming stripped 4 bases from V and 5 bases from J, with 10 bases between. The V gene's germline CDR1 is SGHNT and CDR2 YYREEE (reference sequence). The CDR3 is 12 amino acids. This CDR3 is CASSMDHNEQYV. The CDR3 DNA follows: TGTGCCAGCAGCATGGATCATAACGAGCAGTACGTC.

This clonotype occurred many times. The J gene is TRBJ1-2, the V gene TRBV12-3 or TRBV12-4; 9 bases line up with TRBD1. CDR3 length: 13 amino acids. The V and J ends lost 6 bases and 4 bases, in that order; junction bases with no gene match: 3. The CDR3 loop reads CASSLDRGYGYTF. As DNA, the CDR3 is TGTGCCAGCAGCCTGGACAGGGGCTATGGCTACACCTTC.

The chain has TRBV27 and TRBJ2-4, with 8 nucleotides matching TRBD2. The junction had 5 bases not matched to a gene; V was cut back by 6 bases and J by 1 base. The CDR3 runs to 15 residues. Germline-derived CDR1 and CDR2 are MNHEY and SMNVEV (reference sequence). The CDR3 region has the DNA TGTGCCAGCAGGCGGGGGGCCGACGCCAAAAACATTCAGTACTTC. Translating it yields CASRRGADAKNIQYF.

V usage is TRBV6-1 and J usage is TRBJ2-7; D gene ambiguous. Germline V gene sequence: CDR1 MNHNS, CDR2 SASEGT. The CDR3 is made up of 13 amino acids. V was trimmed by 2 bases and J by 0 bases, leaving 5 bases between them. CDR3 sequence (DNA): TGTGCCAGCAGTGAACAGTACTCCTACGAGCAGTACTTC. Encoded protein: CASSEQYSYEQYF.

This rearrangement joins TRBV29-1 to TRBJ1-2; D is unclear. The germline V and J ends were trimmed by 1 base and 5 bases, with 11 bases remaining between them. Germline CDR1 and CDR2: SQVTM and ANQGSEA. The CDR3 has 13 residues. The CDR3 is CSVEGVDSYGYTF. The CDR3 coding sequence is TGCAGCGTTGAAGGGGTAGACTCATATGGCTACACCTTC.

The gene calls are TRBV6-2 or TRBV6-3 and TRBJ2-3; D is perhaps TRBD2 (6 bases). The length of the CDR3 is 14 residues. V shed 6 bases and J shed 1 base, with 11 bases lying between them. CDR1 MNHEY and CDR2 SVGEGT come from the germline V gene. CDR3 loop: CASRVGLRTDTQYF. The CDR3 DNA sequence: TGTGCCAGCAGAGTGGGACTTCGCACAGATACGCAGTATTTT.